The 5 T cell receptor beta chains listed next were all sequenced from one sample in a study of CD8+ T cells in alopecia areata (dated by TCRdb to the late 2010s). Library preparation employed the immunoSEQ multiplex PCR assay. RNA was extracted from all samples and reverse transcribed into cDNA as template for TCR sequencing. TCRdb's version of the immuneACCESS table is confined to in-frame rearrangements and falls short of the full clone set. An unresolved V gene accounts for under half of the shortfall where checked; the remainder is of unknown origin. The table for this sample lists a few hundred thousand clones; roughly two thirds of them were counted only once. The leading ten clones occupy more than 0.95% of the sample. The sample's time point label is to be understood as: baseline before oral tofacitinib. The sample here was CD4+ T cells sorted from blood, taken at week 0. These receptor sequences come from a human donor with alopecia areata.

This sequence joins TRBV5-4 and TRBJ2-3; a weak D match, TRBD1 (6 bases). This CDR3 spans 13 amino acids. CDR1 and CDR2 (germline): SGHNT, YYREEE (reference sequence). The V end was cut by 3 bases, the J end by 3 bases, with 8 bases between. DNA of the CDR3: TGTGCCAGCAGCTCTACAGGGACAGATACGCAGTATTTT. Amino acid sequence: CASSSTGTDTQYF.

The chain uses TRBV7-9 and TRBJ2-7, with a weak D call TRBD1 (5 bases). Germline V lookup: CDR1 SEHNR, CDR2 FQNEAQ (reference sequence). Trimming removed 3 bases at V and 1 base at J, with 10 bases between. The CDR3 has 14 amino acids. CDR3 loop: CASSFGRASYEQYF. CDR3 in DNA: TGTGCCAGCAGCTTTGGCAGGGCTTCCTACGAGCAGTACTTC.

The chain couples TRBV5-1 to TRBJ2-7; D ambiguous. The ends were cut back, 4 bases at V and 0 bases at J, with 5 bases in the middle. In germline, CDR1 is SGHRS, CDR2 YFSETQ. CDR3 length: 12 residues. This CDR3 is CASSQSSYEQYF. The CDR3 DNA sequence: TGCGCCAGCAGCCAGAGCTCCTACGAGCAGTACTTC. The full variable domain, in which reference TRBV5-1 and TRBJ2-7 provide the parts outside the CDR3, is KAGVTQTPRYLIKTRGQQVTLSCSPISGHRSVSWYQQTPGQGLQFLFEYFSETQRNKGNFPGRFSGRQFSNSRSEMNVSTLELGDSALYLCASSQSSYEQYFGPGTRLTVT.

The rearrangement links TRBV18 to TRBJ1-1; D not resolved. CDR3 length equals 14 residues. Trimming removed 3 bases at V and 1 base at J, with 9 bases between. CDR1 is KGHSH, CDR2 LQKENI, per germline. The CDR3 coding sequence is TGTGCCAGCTCACCGCGCCTACAGAACACTGAAGCTTTCTTT. Protein product: CASSPRLQNTEAFF.

The V call is TRBV9, the J call TRBJ2-2; D not resolved. CDR1 and CDR2 (germline): SGDLS, YYNGEE. This CDR3 has 13 amino acids. Trimming took 0 bases from V and 3 from J, leaving 3 bases between them. The CDR3 nucleotides read TGTGCCAGCAGCGTAGTGTACACCGGGGAGCTGTTTTTT. The encoded protein is CASSVVYTGELFF.